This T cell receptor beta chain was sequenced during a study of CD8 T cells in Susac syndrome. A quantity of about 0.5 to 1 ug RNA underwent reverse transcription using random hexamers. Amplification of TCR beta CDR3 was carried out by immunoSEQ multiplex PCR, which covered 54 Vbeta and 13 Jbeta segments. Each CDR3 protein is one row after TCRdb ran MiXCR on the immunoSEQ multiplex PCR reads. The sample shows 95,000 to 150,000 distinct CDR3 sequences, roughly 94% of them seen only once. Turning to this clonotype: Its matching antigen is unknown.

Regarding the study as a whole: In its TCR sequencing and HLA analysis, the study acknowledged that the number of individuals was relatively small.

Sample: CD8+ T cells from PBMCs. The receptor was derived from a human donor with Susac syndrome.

The DNA of the CDR3 is TGTGCCAGCAGTCTTTTACGGGACACCAAAGAGACCCAGTACTTC. This encodes CASSLLRDTKETQYF. The V and J genes are TRBV12-3 or TRBV12-4 and TRBJ2-5; maybe TRBD1 (6 bases). CDR3 length: 15 residues. Trimming took 5 bases from V and 3 from J, leaving 16 bases between them.